Each of the 22 T cell receptor beta chains below was sequenced from the same sample in a study of T cells after yellow fever vaccination. TCRdb used MiXCR to reprocess the 5' RACE reads, holding one entry per CDR3 protein. The sample lists 100,000 to 150,000 distinct CDR3 sequences, about 8.2% seen once, with 30% to 40% in the top ten. The sample here was CD8+ T cells sorted from PBMCs, taken on the day of the yellow fever booster vaccination. Receptor source: a man younger than 30 who received the YFV17D yellow fever vaccine.

In its sample, this clonotype was seen a few times. The genes are TRBV10-3 and TRBJ2-3; 8 bases agree with TRBD2. CDR3 size: 20 residues. Trimming removed 0 bases from V and 2 bases from J; junction bases left unmatched: 16. The V gene's germline CDR1 is ENHRY and CDR2 SYGVKD. The CDR3 DNA is TGTGCCATCAGTGAGTCGATTTCGGGGGGGGCGAGGACCTACACAGATACGCAGTATTTT. Its protein is CAISESISGGARTYTDTQYF.

The V call is TRBV12-5, the J call TRBJ2-1, with 7 bases fitting TRBD1. Germline trimming cut 9 bases from V and 3 bases from J; bases unmatched to any gene: 14. There are 16 residues in the CDR3. From germline, CDR1 is LGHNT and CDR2 FRNRAP. The CDR3 coding sequence is TGTGCTAGCAGACCCACTACAGGGGAATACTACAATGAGCAGTTCTTC. The encoded protein is CASRPTTGEYYNEQFF.

J is TRBJ2-1 and V is TRBV4-3; perhaps TRBD2 as D (7 bases). Germline CDR1 reads LGHNA; CDR2 reads YSLEER. V lost 4 bases and J lost 6, with 22 bases in between. CDR3 size: 17 residues. CDR3 protein: CASSLGEVRGGGNEQFF. CDR3 in DNA: TGCGCCAGCAGCCTTGGAGAGGTCCGGGGAGGGGGCAATGAGCAGTTCTTC.

The chain combines TRBV27 with TRBJ1-2; 9 nucleotides line up with TRBD1. Germline lookup yields CDR1 MNHEY and CDR2 SMNVEV (reference sequence). The CDR3 sequence is 15 residues long. V was clipped by 2 bases and J by 7 bases; unmatched bases: 8. The CDR3 sequence is CASSLMGTGRSGYTF. CDR3 bases: TGTGCCAGCAGTTTAATGGGGACAGGGAGAAGTGGCTACACCTTC.

V gene TRBV4-2 combines with J gene TRBJ1-4; D unclear. In germline, CDR1 is LGHNA, CDR2 YNFKEQ. The CDR3 consists of 14 residues. V was pared by 4 bases and J by 5 bases, with 11 bases between. CDR3 loop: CASSPNSENEKLFF. CDR3 sequence (DNA): TGTGCCAGCAGCCCGAACAGCGAGAATGAAAAACTGTTTTTT.

At least ten counts were recorded for this clonotype. The V gene is TRBV6-1, the J gene TRBJ2-2; D assignment may be TRBD1 or TRBD2 (5 bases each). CDR1 is MNHNS and CDR2 is SASEGT in the germline V gene. CDR3 length equals 15 residues. The ends were cut back, 5 bases at V and 1 base at J, with 11 bases in the middle. The CDR3, as DNA: TGTGCCAGCAGTTGGACGAGGGGGAACACCGGGGAGCTGTTTTTT. Translating it yields CASSWTRGNTGELFF.

This chain joins TRBV6-5 and TRBJ1-4; 7 positions agree with TRBD1. Trimming removed 5 bases from V and 8 bases from J; junction bases left unmatched: 17. There are 17 residues in the CDR3. Germline lookup yields CDR1 MNHEY and CDR2 SVGAGI. CDR3 bases: TGTGCCAGCAGTCCCCGGGGACAGAGCGAGACCGGCGAAAAACTGTTTTTT. Translating gives CASSPRGQSETGEKLFF.

This clonotype was counted between two and nine times. V and J are TRBV28 and TRBJ1-5; a weak D match, TRBD1 (5 bases). The CDR3 consists of 18 residues. Germline V lookup: CDR1 MDHEN, CDR2 SYDVKM. Trimming pared 5 bases from V and 2 bases from J, leaving 22 bases between. The CDR3 DNA reads TGTGCCAGCAGTGAGACGGGGCAGGGATTCGTTGGCAATCAGCCCCAGCATTTT. This encodes CASSETGQGFVGNQPQHF.

This clonotype was detected many times. The CDR3 DNA sequence: TGCAGCGTTGTCTGGACAGATACGCAGTATTTT. Amino acid sequence: CSVVWTDTQYF. The chain combines TRBV29-1 with TRBJ2-3; D gene ambiguous. The V gene lost 4 bases and the J gene lost 3 bases, with 5 bases spanning the gap. This CDR3 comprises 11 residues. Germline lookup yields CDR1 SQVTM and CDR2 ANQGSEA.

In this sample, this clonotype turned up a few times. V and J are TRBV27 and TRBJ2-7; 10 nucleotides match TRBD1. In germline, CDR1 is MNHEY, CDR2 SMNVEV (reference sequence). The CDR3 consists of 14 residues. V lost 3 bases to trimming and J lost 5 bases; unmatched junction nucleotides: 4. Here the CDR3 DNA reads TGTGCCAGCAGTTTGAGGACAGGGGGGAACGAGCAGTACTTC. It is translated as CASSLRTGGNEQYF.

For this clonotype: This sequence may be a read error, since a much larger clone differs from it by one base. This chain joins TRBV15 and TRBJ2-3, with unresolved D. Trimming removed 6 bases from V and 5 bases from J, with 9 bases in between. Germline CDR1 LNHNV, CDR2 YYDKDF (reference sequence). This CDR3 contains 12 residues. Written as DNA, the CDR3 is TGTGCCACCAGGCCCCGAGAAGATACGCAGTATTTT. It yields the protein CATRPREDTQYF.

This clonotype was observed many times. This chain joins TRBV6-2 or TRBV6-3 and TRBJ1-1; maybe TRBD1 (5 bases). This CDR3 has 15 residues. The V gene's germline CDR1 is MNHEY and CDR2 SVGEGT. V lost 6 bases and J 0 bases, leaving 14 bases between the germline ends. The CDR3 DNA follows: TGTGCCAGCAGATCTCCGGGACGGATGAACACTGAAGCTTTCTTT. This sequence encodes CASRSPGRMNTEAFF.

This clonotype was detected only a few times. The chain recombines TRBV6-1 with TRBJ1-6; D unresolved. The CDR3 contains 14 residues. V gave up 8 bases and J gave up 5 bases, with 13 bases separating them. The V gene's germline CDR1 is MNHNS and CDR2 SASEGT. Here the CDR3 DNA reads TGTGCCAGCCCTGGTAACGCCGATAATTCACCCCTCCACTTT. Residues: CASPGNADNSPLHF.

The rearrangement uses TRBV10-3 and TRBJ2-4; 13 bases are a match to TRBD2. Looked up from germline, CDR1 is ENHRY and CDR2 is SYGVKD. The CDR3 has 18 residues. The V segment lost 3 bases and the J segment 1 base; nucleotides outside the gene matches: 6. The CDR3 DNA follows: TGTGCCATCAGTGAAACTAGCGGGGGGGCCGCGGCCAAAAACATTCAGTACTTC. This sequence encodes CAISETSGGAAAKNIQYF.

The V call is TRBV4-1, the J call TRBJ1-5, with a weak D call TRBD1 (5 bases). Germline-derived CDR1 and CDR2 are MGHRA and YSYEKL. This CDR3 comprises 15 residues. The V end was cut by 4 bases, the J end by 6 bases, with 16 bases between. CDR3 sequence reads: CASSRIWGPGQPQHF. Here the CDR3 DNA reads TGCGCCAGCAGCCGAATCTGGGGACCAGGTCAGCCCCAGCATTTT.

The chain carries TRBV10-2 and TRBJ1-1; no reliable D call. The CDR3 is made up of 14 amino acids. With 2 bases removed from V and 11 bases from J, the gap between germline ends came to 18 bases. The germline CDR1 and CDR2 sequences are WSHSY and SAAADI. CDR3 DNA: TGCGCCAGCAGTGAGAGTGGGTCAGGCGGCGAGGCTTTCTTT. Encoded protein: CASSESGSGGEAFF.

The gene calls are TRBV29-1 and TRBJ2-7, with no clear D. The CDR3 is 13 residues long. Germline CDR1 reads SQVTM; CDR2 reads ANQGSEA. Trimming cost V 6 bases and J 2 bases, with 14 bases left between them. The CDR3 nucleotides are TGCAGCGTAGCGCTGGAGCCCACCTACGAGCAGTACTTC. Translated, it gives CSVALEPTYEQYF.

This clonotype was counted only a few times. The rearrangement joins TRBV10-3 to TRBJ1-1; D unclear. This CDR3 has 14 residues. Germline CDR1 and CDR2: ENHRY and SYGVKD. V was pared by 4 bases and J by 7 bases, with 16 bases between. The CDR3 DNA reads as TGTGCCATCAGTGTTTCGGCGGGGTTGGGTGAAGCTTTCTTT. It is translated as CAISVSAGLGEAFF.

This chain connects TRBV9 to TRBJ2-5, with 9 bases identical to TRBD2. After removal of 3 bases from V and 1 base from J, the junction contained 4 bases not matched to a gene. Germline V CDR1 and CDR2: SGDLS, YYNGEE. The CDR3 contains 15 residues. CDR3 amino acids: CASSAGTSLQETQYF. In DNA form, the CDR3 reads TGTGCCAGCAGCGCCGGGACTAGCCTCCAAGAGACCCAGTACTTC. The whole variable domain, remainder taken from reference TRBV9 and TRBJ2-5, is DSGVTQTPKHLITATGQRVTLRCSPRSGDLSVYWYQQSLDQGLQFLIQYYNGEERAKGNILERFSAQQFPDLHSELNLSSLELGDSALYFCASSAGTSLQETQYFGPGTRLLVL.

V and J are TRBV4-1 and TRBJ1-4; perhaps TRBD1 as D (6 bases). This CDR3 has 14 residues. CDR1 is MGHRA, CDR2 YSYEKL, per germline. Trimming stripped 2 bases from V and 7 bases from J, with 11 bases between. The CDR3 DNA reads as TGCGCCAGCAGCCAATTCTCGGGGGCTGAAAAACTGTTTTTT. It yields the protein CASSQFSGAEKLFF.

This clonotype was detected only a few times. The chain uses TRBV19 and TRBJ2-2; a weak D match, TRBD2 (6 bases). The CDR3 has 15 amino acids. V lost 10 bases to trimming and J lost 5 bases, with 20 bases between them. Per germline, CDR1 LNHDA and CDR2 SQIVND (reference sequence). CDR3 DNA: TGTGCCACCCATCGGGGGACCGGTAGGACCGGGGAGCTGTTTTTT. This gives the protein CATHRGTGRTGELFF. Full variable domain (outside the CDR3, taken from reference TRBV19 and TRBJ2-2): DGGITQSPKYLFRKEGQNVTLSCEQNLNHDAMYWYRQDPGQGLRLIYYSQIVNDFQKGDIAEGYSVSREKKESFPLTVTSAQKNPTAFYLCATHRGTGRTGELFFGEGSRLTVL.

This clonotype has only a few counts. The chain has TRBV5-4 and TRBJ2-7; 9 nucleotides line up with TRBD2. The CDR3 has 18 residues. Germline CDR1 reads SGHNT; CDR2 reads YYREEE (reference sequence). The ends lost 4 bases at V and 2 bases at J; junction bases unmatched: 16. The CDR3 DNA reads TGTGCCAGCAGCCTACTACCGCTTAGCGGGGGCCCCGCCTACGAGCAGTACGTC. It translates to CASSLLPLSGGPAYEQYV.